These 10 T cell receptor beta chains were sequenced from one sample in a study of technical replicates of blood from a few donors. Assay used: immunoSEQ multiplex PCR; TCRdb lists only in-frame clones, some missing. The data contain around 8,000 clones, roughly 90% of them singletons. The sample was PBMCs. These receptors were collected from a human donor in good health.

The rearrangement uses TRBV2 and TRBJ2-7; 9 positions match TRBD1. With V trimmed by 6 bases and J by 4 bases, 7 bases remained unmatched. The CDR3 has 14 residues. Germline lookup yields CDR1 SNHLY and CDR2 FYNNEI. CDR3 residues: CASRQDRGGYEQYF. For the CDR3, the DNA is TGTGCCAGCAGACAAGACAGGGGGGGGTACGAGCAGTACTTC.

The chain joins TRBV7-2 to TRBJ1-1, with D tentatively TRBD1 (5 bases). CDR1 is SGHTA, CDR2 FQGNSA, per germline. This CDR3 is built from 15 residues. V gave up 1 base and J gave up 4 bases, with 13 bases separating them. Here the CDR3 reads CASSLVLGQITEAFF. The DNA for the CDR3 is TGTGCCAGCAGCTTAGTACTGGGGCAGATCACTGAAGCTTTCTTT.

The CDR3 loop reads CASSLTGYNEQFF. The DNA for the CDR3 is TGTGCCAGCAGTTTAACGGGCTACAATGAGCAGTTCTTC. The rearrangement joins TRBV27 to TRBJ2-1; D is uncertain. V was trimmed by 2 bases and J by 3 bases, leaving 5 bases between them. CDR1 and CDR2 (germline): MNHEY, SMNVEV (reference sequence). CDR3 size: 13 residues.

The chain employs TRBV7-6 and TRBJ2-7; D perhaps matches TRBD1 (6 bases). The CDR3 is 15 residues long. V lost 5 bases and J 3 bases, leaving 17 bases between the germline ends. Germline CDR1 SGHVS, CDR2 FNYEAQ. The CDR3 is CASSQDSGPHYEQYF. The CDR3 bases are TGTGCCAGCAGCCAGGACAGCGGACCCCACTACGAGCAGTACTTC. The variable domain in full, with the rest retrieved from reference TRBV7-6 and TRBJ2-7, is GAGVSQSPRYKVTKRGQDVALRCDPISGHVSLYWYRQALGQGPEFLTYFNYEAQQDKSGLPNDRFSAERPEGSISTLTIQRTEQRDSAMYRCASSQDSGPHYEQYFGPGTRLTVT.

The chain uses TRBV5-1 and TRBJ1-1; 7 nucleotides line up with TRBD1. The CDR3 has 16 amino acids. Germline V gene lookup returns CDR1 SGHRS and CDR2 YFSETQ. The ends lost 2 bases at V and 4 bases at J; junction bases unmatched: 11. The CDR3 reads CASSLLGGVMGTEAFF. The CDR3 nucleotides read TGCGCCAGCAGCTTACTAGGGGGCGTAATGGGCACTGAAGCTTTCTTT.

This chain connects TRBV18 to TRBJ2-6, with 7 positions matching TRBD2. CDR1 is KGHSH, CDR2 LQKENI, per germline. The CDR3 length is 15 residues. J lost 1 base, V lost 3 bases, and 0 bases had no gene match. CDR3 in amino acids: CASSPGGSGANVLTF. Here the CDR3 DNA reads TGTGCCAGCTCACCGGGGGGGTCTGGGGCCAACGTCCTGACTTTC.

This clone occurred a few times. This CDR3 reads CASSTGGNQPQHF. The CDR3 bases are TGTGCCAGCAGCACAGGGGGCAATCAGCCCCAGCATTTT. The chain recombines TRBV7-9 with TRBJ1-5; 7 nucleotides match TRBD1. V lost 5 bases and J lost 2; bases outside the gene matches: 0. Germline V gene sequence: CDR1 SEHNR, CDR2 FQNEAQ (reference sequence). The CDR3 sequence is 13 residues long.

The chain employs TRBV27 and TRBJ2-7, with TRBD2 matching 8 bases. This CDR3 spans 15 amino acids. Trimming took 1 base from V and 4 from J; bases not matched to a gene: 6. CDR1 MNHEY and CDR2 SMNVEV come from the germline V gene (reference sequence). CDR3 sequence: CASSLLGLVEYEQYF. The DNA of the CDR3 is TGTGCCAGCAGTTTATTGGGACTAGTAGAATACGAGCAGTACTTC.

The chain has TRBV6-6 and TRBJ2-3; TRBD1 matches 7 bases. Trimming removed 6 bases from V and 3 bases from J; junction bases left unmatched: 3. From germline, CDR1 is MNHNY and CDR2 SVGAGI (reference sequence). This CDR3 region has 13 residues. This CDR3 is CASRPGQTDTQYF. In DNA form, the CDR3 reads TGTGCCAGCAGACCGGGACAGACAGATACGCAGTATTTT.

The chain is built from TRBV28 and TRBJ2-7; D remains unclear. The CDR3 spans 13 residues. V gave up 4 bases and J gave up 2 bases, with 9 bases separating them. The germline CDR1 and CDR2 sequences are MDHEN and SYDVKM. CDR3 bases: TGTGCCAGCAGTTCGGCAGGTACCTACGAGCAGTACTTC. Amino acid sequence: CASSSAGTYEQYF. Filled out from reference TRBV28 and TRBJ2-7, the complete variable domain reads DVKVTQSSRYLVKRTGEKVFLECVQDMDHENMFWYRQDPGLGLRLIYFSYDVKMKEKGDIPEGYSVSREKKERFSLILESASTNQTSMYLCASSSAGTYEQYFGPGTRLTVT.